Shown below are 30 T cell receptor beta chains from a single sample sequenced in a study of CD8 T cells in ankylosing spondylitis. TCRdb fed the 5' RACE reads into MiXCR, producing one record per CDR3 protein. This sample carries roughly 230,000 distinct CDR3 sequences, 15% to 20% of them seen once, and the ten largest clones take over 25%. The sample consisted of blood, either unsorted or a sorted T cell fraction (not recorded which). The receptors were sampled from a male donor with ankylosing spondylitis or in good health (not recorded which).

In this sample, this clonotype turned up a few times. The gene calls are TRBV11-2 and TRBJ2-1, with 8 nucleotides matching TRBD1. The germline gives CDR1 SGHAT, CDR2 FQNNGV. V gave up 0 bases and J gave up 3 bases; unmatched junction bases: 4. The CDR3 extends over 16 amino acids. CDR3 coding DNA: TGTGCCAGCAGCTTAGATCCACAGGGGGACTACAATGAGCAGTTCTTC. This sequence encodes CASSLDPQGDYNEQFF.

This clonotype has more than one count but fewer than ten. This rearrangement joins TRBV24-1 to TRBJ2-3; no clear D gene. CDR1 and CDR2 (germline): KGHDR, SFDVKD. The CDR3 loop spans 14 amino acids. V lost 3 bases and J 0 bases, leaving 6 bases between the germline ends. The DNA for the CDR3 is TGTGCCACCAGTGATGTGGGGAGCACAGATACGCAGTATTTT. Amino acids: CATSDVGSTDTQYF.

This chain uses TRBV29-1 with TRBJ2-5; possibly TRBD1 for D (5 bases). CDR3 length: 12 amino acids. Per the germline V gene, CDR1 is SQVTM and CDR2 is ANQGSEA. V shed 0 bases and J shed 6 bases, with 8 bases lying between them. CDR3 in DNA: TGCAGCGTTGAAGAAGGGGATCAGACCCAGTACTTC. As protein: CSVEEGDQTQYF. Full variable domain (rest looked up from reference TRBV29-1 and TRBJ2-5): SAVISQKPSRDICQRGTSLTIQCQVDSQVTMMFWYRQQPGQSLTLIATANQGSEATYESGFVIDKFPISRPNLTFSTLTVSNMSPEDSSIYLCSVEEGDQTQYFGPGTRLLVL.

Here the CDR3 reads CASSEAGRGTVNEQFF. The CDR3, as DNA: TGTGCCAGCAGTGAAGCGGGAAGGGGAACTGTCAATGAGCAGTTCTTC. The genes are TRBV2 and TRBJ2-1, with D tentatively TRBD1 (5 bases). Trimming left V 0 bases short and J 6 bases short, with 15 bases between. The CDR3 spans 16 residues. CDR1 and CDR2 (germline): SNHLY, FYNNEI.

This clonotype occurred many times. This sequence joins TRBV9 and TRBJ1-3, with D possibly being TRBD1 (5 bases). Germline V lookup: CDR1 SGDLS, CDR2 YYNGEE. The CDR3 covers 15 residues. V was trimmed by 4 bases and J by 0 bases, leaving 11 bases between them. In nucleotides, the CDR3 is TGTGCCAGCAGCCCGGGGGTCAGCTCTGGAAACACCATATATTTT. Translated: CASSPGVSSGNTIYF.

This clonotype has more than one count but fewer than ten. This rearrangement joins TRBV29-1 to TRBJ2-7; D remains unclear. The V and J ends lost 0 bases and 0 bases respectively, with 6 bases between them. The CDR3 extends over 13 amino acids. Germline loops: CDR1 SQVTM, CDR2 ANQGSEA. The CDR3 nucleotides are TGCAGCGTTGAAGAAAGAAGCTCCTACGAGCAGTACTTC. Its translation is CSVEERSSYEQYF.

V usage is TRBV20-1 and J usage is TRBJ2-3; 7 nucleotides match TRBD2. Trimming cost V 6 bases and J 2 bases; bases outside gene matches: 8. Germline CDR1 DFQATT, CDR2 SNEGSKA (reference sequence). The CDR3 runs to 14 residues. The CDR3 region has the DNA TGCAGTGCAGCGGGGAAAGTGTACACAGATACGCAGTATTTT. Protein sequence: CSAAGKVYTDTQYF.

The chain recombines TRBV12-3 or TRBV12-4 with TRBJ1-1; D gene unclear. Trimming pared 3 bases from V and 5 bases from J, leaving 16 bases between. The CDR3 consists of 15 residues. This CDR3 is CASSLDGPVGTEAFF. CDR3 in DNA: TGTGCCAGCAGTTTGGATGGGCCCGTTGGGACTGAAGCTTTCTTT.

The chain links TRBV6-1 to TRBJ2-1; 8 positions agree with TRBD2. V was clipped by 6 bases and J by 3 bases; unmatched bases: 13. The germline V gene encodes CDR1 MNHNS and CDR2 SASEGT. This CDR3 is built from 17 residues. Here the CDR3 DNA reads TGTGCCAGCAGCCCCGGGGGGGCCGATCCATTCTACAATGAGCAGTTCTTC. It codes for CASSPGGADPFYNEQFF.

This clonotype was counted at least ten times. The chain carries TRBV27 and TRBJ1-1; D is uncertain. The V end was cut by 5 bases, the J end by 5 bases, with 15 bases between. The CDR3 covers 14 residues. The V gene's germline CDR1 is MNHEY and CDR2 SMNVEV (reference sequence). This CDR3 is CASSPLGLGTEAFF. DNA of the CDR3: TGTGCCAGCAGTCCGCTAGGCCTGGGGACTGAAGCTTTCTTT.

The table lists this clonotype with many counts. The chain is built from TRBV4-1 and TRBJ1-2; no clear D. This CDR3 contains 12 residues. The germline gives CDR1 MGHRA, CDR2 YSYEKL. V was clipped by 1 base and J by 6 bases, with 6 bases between them. The CDR3 spells CASSQGRDGYTF. DNA of the CDR3: TGCGCCAGCAGCCAAGGGCGGGATGGCTACACCTTC.

The chain recombines TRBV7-6 with TRBJ1-1; D might be TRBD1 (5 bases). The V end lost 2 bases, the J end lost 3 bases, and 10 bases lay between the germline ends. The CDR3 runs to 14 residues. Germline V gene data show CDR1 as SGHVS and CDR2 as FNYEAQ. The chain's CDR3 is CASSLMLGDTEAFF. The CDR3 DNA reads as TGTGCCAGCAGCTTAATGTTGGGGGACACTGAAGCTTTCTTT.

This clonotype showed up many times. This chain joins TRBV9 and TRBJ2-3; 9 positions agree with TRBD2. This CDR3 comprises 16 residues. Germline V gives CDR1 SGDLS, CDR2 YYNGEE. V lost 3 bases to trimming and J lost 2 bases; unmatched junction nucleotides: 7. The CDR3 nucleotides are TGTGCCAGCAGCGAGGGACTAGCCAGGTTCACAGATACGCAGTATTTT. This codes for CASSEGLARFTDTQYF.

The count of this clonotype is one. The chain carries TRBV6-5 and TRBJ2-1; either TRBD1 or TRBD2 may fit D (5 bases each). Germline assignment: CDR1 MNHEY and CDR2 SVGAGI. This CDR3 contains 18 residues. The CDR3 is CVSSYSGPRGGAYNEQFF. The CDR3 DNA reads TGTGTTAGCAGTTACTCAGGGCCTCGGGGCGGAGCCTACAATGAGCAGTTCTTC.

This clonotype came up a few times. V usage is TRBV7-2 and J usage is TRBJ2-1; D gene ambiguous. Germline CDR1 SGHTA, CDR2 FQGNSA. Trimming stripped 0 bases from V and 6 bases from J, with 12 bases between. This CDR3 spans 15 amino acids. CDR3 residues: CASSLARRVFNEQFF. Written as DNA, the CDR3 is TGTGCCAGCAGCTTAGCGCGCCGGGTTTTCAATGAGCAGTTCTTC. Supplemented by reference TRBV7-2 and TRBJ2-1, the full variable domain reads GAGVSQSPSNKVTEKGKDVELRCDPISGHTALYWYRQSLGQGLEFLIYFQGNSAPDKSGLPSDRFSAERTGGSVSTLTIQRTQQEDSAVYLCASSLARRVFNEQFFGPGTRLTVL.

The rearrangement uses TRBV12-3 or TRBV12-4 and TRBJ1-1; unclear D gene. The V end lost 7 bases, the J end lost 5 bases, and 14 bases lay between the germline ends. This CDR3 is built from 13 residues. CDR3 sequence reads: CASILEEGTEAFF. In nucleotides, the CDR3 is TGTGCCAGCATACTAGAGGAGGGAACTGAAGCTTTCTTT.

At least ten counts were recorded for this clonotype. J is TRBJ2-1 and V is TRBV20-1; D is uncertain. V lost 3 bases and J 0 bases, leaving 6 bases between the germline ends. In germline, CDR1 is DFQATT, CDR2 SNEGSKA (reference sequence). This CDR3 contains 13 residues. In DNA, the CDR3 is TGCAGTGCTAGGATGTACTCCTACAATGAGCAGTTCTTC. This encodes CSARMYSYNEQFF.

This clonotype came up many times. The genes are TRBV6-6 and TRBJ2-3; 7 nucleotides line up with TRBD1. The V and J ends lost 8 bases and 4 bases, in that order; junction bases with no gene match: 3. CDR3 length equals 12 residues. Germline assignment: CDR1 MNHNY and CDR2 SVGAGI (reference sequence). CDR3 in amino acids: CASEGAADTQYF. CDR3 nucleotide sequence: TGTGCCAGCGAGGGGGCGGCAGATACGCAGTATTTT.

J is TRBJ2-7 and V is TRBV12-3 or TRBV12-4, with D hard to call. The CDR3 is 13 amino acids. V was pared by 4 bases and J by 2 bases, with 9 bases between. CDR3 sequence (DNA): TGTGCCAGCAGTTCAGCGACCACCTACGAGCAGTACTTC. It encodes CASSSATTYEQYF.

This clonotype has just a few counts. The chain links TRBV5-1 to TRBJ2-1; TRBD1 agrees at 8 bases. The V gene's germline CDR1 is SGHRS and CDR2 YFSETQ. This CDR3 has 12 amino acids. After removal of 6 bases from V and 12 bases from J, the junction contained 8 bases not matched to a gene. CDR3 nucleotide sequence: TGCGCCAGCACCATACAGGGGGGCGGGCAGTTCTTC. Translation gives CASTIQGGGQFF.

The rearrangement joins TRBV19 to TRBJ2-5; D is possibly TRBD1 (5 bases). The CDR3 covers 15 residues. Trimming removed 5 bases from V and 3 bases from J, with 16 bases in between. Germline loops: CDR1 LNHDA, CDR2 SQIVND (reference sequence). The CDR3: CASSARQWDKETQYF. The CDR3 DNA follows: TGTGCCAGTAGTGCCCGACAGTGGGATAAAGAGACCCAGTACTTC. The whole variable domain, remainder taken from reference TRBV19 and TRBJ2-5, is DGGITQSPKYLFRKEGQNVTLSCEQNLNHDAMYWYRQDPGQGLRLIYYSQIVNDFQKGDIAEGYSVSREKKESFPLTVTSAQKNPTAFYLCASSARQWDKETQYFGPGTRLLVL.

This clonotype was seen at least ten times. The CDR3 DNA sequence: TGCGCCAGCAGCCCACCTCGGACAGGGGGTATGGAAGCTGGGGCCAACGTCCTGACTTTC. It specifies CASSPPRTGGMEAGANVLTF. This rearrangement joins TRBV5-1 to TRBJ2-6, with TRBD1 identical over 10 bases. The V and J ends lost 4 bases and 2 bases, in that order; junction bases with no gene match: 15. Germline CDR1 and CDR2: SGHRS and YFSETQ. The CDR3 contains 20 residues.

This clonotype was seen at least ten times. The J gene is TRBJ1-1, the V gene TRBV12-3 or TRBV12-4; unclear D gene. V was shortened by 6 bases and J by 4 bases, with 9 bases between the two germline ends. This CDR3 has 12 residues. In DNA, the CDR3 is TGTGCCAGCAGAACCGGTCCCACTGAAGCTTTCTTT. It encodes CASRTGPTEAFF.

This clonotype was seen more than once but under ten times. V is TRBV5-6 and J is TRBJ2-3, with 15 positions matching TRBD2. J was trimmed by 6 bases and V by 7 bases; bases with no gene match: 0. This CDR3 contains 13 residues. Per germline, CDR1 SGHDT and CDR2 YYEEEE. CDR3 protein: CASGTSGRDTQYF. The DNA for the CDR3 is TGTGCCAGCGGGACTAGCGGGAGGGATACGCAGTATTTT.

The V gene is TRBV19, the J gene TRBJ2-7; either TRBD1 or TRBD2 may supply D (5 bases each). From germline, CDR1 is LNHDA and CDR2 SQIVND (reference sequence). The CDR3 is 14 amino acids. Trimming took 4 bases from V and 2 from J, leaving 12 bases between them. In DNA form, the CDR3 reads TGTGCCAGTAGTAAACTCGGGACCGCCTACGAGCAGTACTTC. Translating gives CASSKLGTAYEQYF.

There are many counts of this clonotype. The rearrangement links TRBV4-1 to TRBJ2-7, with D possibly matching TRBD2 (5 bases). The CDR3 length is 16 residues. With 0 bases removed from V and 1 base from J, the gap between germline ends came to 13 bases. Germline V gene sequence: CDR1 MGHRA, CDR2 YSYEKL. The CDR3 sequence is CASSQDSGFGSYEQYF. The CDR3 region has the DNA TGCGCCAGCAGCCAAGATTCGGGGTTTGGTTCCTACGAGCAGTACTTC.

The chain couples TRBV12-3 or TRBV12-4 to TRBJ2-3; 7 bases match TRBD1. The length of the CDR3 is 14 residues. V trimming: 7 bases; J trimming: 2 bases; junction bases outside the gene matches: 6. CDR3 sequence (DNA): TGTGCCAGCAACCCGACAGGGATCACAGATACGCAGTATTTT. This encodes CASNPTGITDTQYF.

Only a few counts were recorded for this clonotype. CDR3 residues: CASSQEVGLAIETQYF. CDR3 DNA sequence: TGCGCCAGCAGCCAAGAGGTGGGACTAGCGATAGAGACCCAGTACTTC. V gene TRBV4-3 combines with J gene TRBJ2-5; the match to TRBD2 covers 10 bases. The CDR3 sequence is 16 residues long. Looked up from germline, CDR1 is LGHNA and CDR2 is YSLEER. Trimming cost V 0 bases and J 4 bases; bases outside gene matches: 5.

The chain carries TRBV11-3 and TRBJ2-2; D is perhaps TRBD2 (6 bases). The germline V gene has CDR1 SGHNT and CDR2 YENEEA. This CDR3 is built from 16 residues. The V end lost 2 bases, the J end lost 1 base, and 11 bases lay between the germline ends. CDR3 in amino acids: CASSLPGTENTGELFF. For the CDR3, the DNA is TGTGCCAGCAGCTTACCCGGGACTGAGAACACCGGGGAGCTGTTTTTT.

The V call is TRBV10-1, the J call TRBJ2-2, with D uncertain. CDR1 WNHNN and CDR2 SYGVQD come from the germline V gene (reference sequence). The CDR3 is made up of 15 amino acids. Trimming pared 4 bases from V and 1 base from J, leaving 10 bases between. The CDR3 nucleotides are TGCGCCAGCAGTGCGGGTCGAATGAACACCGGGGAGCTGTTTTTT. As protein: CASSAGRMNTGELFF.